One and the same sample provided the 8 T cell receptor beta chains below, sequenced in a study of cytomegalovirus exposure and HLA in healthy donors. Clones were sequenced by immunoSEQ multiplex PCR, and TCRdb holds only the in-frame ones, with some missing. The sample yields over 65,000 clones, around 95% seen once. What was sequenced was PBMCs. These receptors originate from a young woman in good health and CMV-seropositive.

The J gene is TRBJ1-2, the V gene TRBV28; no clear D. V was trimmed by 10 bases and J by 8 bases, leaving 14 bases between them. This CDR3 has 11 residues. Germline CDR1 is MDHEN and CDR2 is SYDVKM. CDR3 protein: CATASIPGYTF. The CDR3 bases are TGTGCCACCGCGTCCATCCCCGGCTACACCTTC.

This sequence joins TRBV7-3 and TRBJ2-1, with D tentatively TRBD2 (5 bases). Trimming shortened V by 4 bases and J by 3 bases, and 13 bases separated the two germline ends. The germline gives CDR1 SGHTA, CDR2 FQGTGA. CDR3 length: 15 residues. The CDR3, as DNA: TGTGCCAGCAGCTCCGCCGCCGGGAACTACAATGAGCAGTTCTTC. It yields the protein CASSSAAGNYNEQFF.

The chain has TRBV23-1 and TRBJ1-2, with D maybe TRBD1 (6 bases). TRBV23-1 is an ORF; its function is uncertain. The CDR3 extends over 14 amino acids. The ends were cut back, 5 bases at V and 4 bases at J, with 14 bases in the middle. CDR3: CASSGQSQPYGYTF. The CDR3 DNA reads TGCGCCAGCAGTGGACAGAGCCAGCCCTATGGCTACACCTTC.

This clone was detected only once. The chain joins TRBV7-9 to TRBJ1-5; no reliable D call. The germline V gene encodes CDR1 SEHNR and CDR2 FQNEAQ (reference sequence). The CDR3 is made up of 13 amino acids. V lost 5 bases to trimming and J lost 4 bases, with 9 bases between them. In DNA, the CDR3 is TGTGCCAGCAGCACCAGAAAAAATCAGCCCCAGCATTTT. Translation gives CASSTRKNQPQHF.

The CDR3 DNA follows: TGCGCCAGCAGCCAAGGAGGATTTGACAGGAACTCCTACGAGCAGTACTTC. Protein sequence: CASSQGGFDRNSYEQYF. V and J are TRBV4-1 and TRBJ2-7, with a tentative D call TRBD1 (6 bases). CDR1 and CDR2 (germline): MGHRA, YSYEKL. Trimming pared 1 base from V and 0 bases from J, leaving 16 bases between. The CDR3 length is 17 residues.

CDR3: CASSYSGTGVEQYF. As DNA, the CDR3 is TGTGCCAGCAGTTACTCGGGGACAGGGGTCGAGCAGTACTTC. The rearrangement links TRBV6-5 to TRBJ2-7; the match to TRBD1 covers 10 bases. The junction had 2 bases not matched to a gene; V was cut back by 0 bases and J by 6 bases. This CDR3 is 14 amino acids long. CDR1 and CDR2 (germline): MNHEY, SVGAGI.

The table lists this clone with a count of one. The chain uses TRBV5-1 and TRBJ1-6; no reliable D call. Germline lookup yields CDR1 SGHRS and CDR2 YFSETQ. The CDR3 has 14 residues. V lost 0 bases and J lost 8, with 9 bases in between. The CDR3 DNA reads TGCGCCAGCAGCTTGGCCACTGTAGATTCACCCCTCCACTTT. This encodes CASSLATVDSPLHF.

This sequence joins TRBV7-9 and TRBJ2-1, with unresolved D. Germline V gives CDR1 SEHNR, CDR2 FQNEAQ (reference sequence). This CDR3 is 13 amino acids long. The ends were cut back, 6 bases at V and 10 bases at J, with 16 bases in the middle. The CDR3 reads CASSPGGSYEQFF. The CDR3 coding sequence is TGTGCCAGCAGTCCAGGTGGAAGTTACGAGCAGTTCTTC.